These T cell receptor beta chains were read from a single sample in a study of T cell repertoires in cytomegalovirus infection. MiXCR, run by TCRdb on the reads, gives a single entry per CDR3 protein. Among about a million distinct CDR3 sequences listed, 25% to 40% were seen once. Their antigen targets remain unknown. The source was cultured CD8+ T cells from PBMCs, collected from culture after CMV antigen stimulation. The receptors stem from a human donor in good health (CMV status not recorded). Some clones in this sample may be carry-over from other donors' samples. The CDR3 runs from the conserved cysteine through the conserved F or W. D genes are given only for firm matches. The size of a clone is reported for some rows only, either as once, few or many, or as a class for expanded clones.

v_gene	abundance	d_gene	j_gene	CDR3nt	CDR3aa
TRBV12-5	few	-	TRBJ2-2	TGTGCTACGAGGGCCGACACCGGGGAGCTGTTTTTT	CATRADTGELFF
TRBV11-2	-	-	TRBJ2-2	TGTGCCAGCAGCTTAGGTAAAAATCAAAAGGCGAACACCGGGGAGCTGTTTTTT	CASSLGKNQKANTGELFF
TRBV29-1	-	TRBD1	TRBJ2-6	TGCAGCGTCGGGGGCCGCCTTCCGGGACAGGGCTCTGGGGCCAACGTCCTGACTTTC	CSVGGRLPGQGSGANVLTF
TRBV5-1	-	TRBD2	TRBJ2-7	TGCGCCAGCAGCTCCACTAGCGGGGGGCCGAACGAGCAGTACTTC	CASSSTSGGPNEQYF
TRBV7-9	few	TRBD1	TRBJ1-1	TGTGCCAGCAGCTTACCCCCGCAGGGGGCACGGACTGAAGCTTTCTTT	CASSLPPQGARTEAFF
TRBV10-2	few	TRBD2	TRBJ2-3	TGCGCCAGCTGGACTAGCGGGGGCCCCCAAGATACGCAGTATTTT	CASWTSGGPQDTQYF
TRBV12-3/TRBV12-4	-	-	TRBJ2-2	TGTGCCAGCACCTCAGGGACCTACACCGGGGAGCTGTTTTTT	CASTSGTYTGELFF
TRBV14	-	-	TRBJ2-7	TGTGCCAGCAGCTCGGCTGGGGGGCCCAACGAGCAGTACTTC	CASSSAGGPNEQYF
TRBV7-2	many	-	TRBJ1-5	TGTGCCAGCAGCTTCGGGTATAGCAATCAGCCCCAGCATTTT	CASSFGYSNQPQHF
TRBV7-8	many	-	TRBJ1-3	TGTGCCAGCAGCTCGTTGGTTGGCCCTGGAAACACCATATATTTT	CASSSLVGPGNTIYF
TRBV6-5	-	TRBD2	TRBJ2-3	TGTGTCAGCAGTTACTCACTAGCGGGGCGCACAGATACGCAGTATTTT	CVSSYSLAGRTDTQYF
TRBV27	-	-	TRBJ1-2	TGTGCCAGCAGTTTGACCGTAGCCTATGGCTACACCTTC	CASSLTVAYGYTF
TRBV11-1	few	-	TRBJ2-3	TGTGCCAGCCTCTCTATGGGTGATGGCACAGATACGCAGTATTTT	CASLSMGDGTDTQYF
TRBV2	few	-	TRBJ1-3	TGTGCCAGCCTTTTTACTGAACAGGGCATATTGAGAAACACCATATATTTT	CASLFTEQGILRNTIYF
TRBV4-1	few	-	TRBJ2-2	TGCGCCAGCAGCCAAGATATGGGATCCACCGGGGAGCTGTTTTTT	CASSQDMGSTGELFF
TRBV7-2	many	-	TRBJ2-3	TGTGCCAGCAGCGCTGACAGTGGAGATACGCAGTATTTT	CASSADSGDTQYF
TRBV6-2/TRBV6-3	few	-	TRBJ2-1	TGTGCCAGCAGTCGCCACCCCGACTCCTACAATGAGCAGTTCTTC	CASSRHPDSYNEQFF
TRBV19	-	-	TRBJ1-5	TGTGCCACCGGGGGTGGGGGAGTGGCCCAGCATTTT	CATGGGGVAQHF
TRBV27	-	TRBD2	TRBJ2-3	TGTGCCAGCATCAATGCGGGGGGGGACTCCGGCACAGATACGCAGTATTTT	CASINAGGDSGTDTQYF
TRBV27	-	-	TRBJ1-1	TGTGCCAGCAGCCTTACAGTGACAGCCAACACTGAAGCTTTCTTT	CASSLTVTANTEAFF
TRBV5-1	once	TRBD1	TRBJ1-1	TGCGCCAGCAGCCCTCTATGGACAGGGGATGAAGCTTTCTTT	CASSPLWTGDEAFF
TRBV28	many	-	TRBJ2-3	TGTGCCAGCAGTTTCCCAGGGGGAGGGGGAGATACGCAGTATTTT	CASSFPGGGGDTQYF
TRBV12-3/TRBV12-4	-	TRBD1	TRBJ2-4	TGTGCCAGCAGTCCCGACAGGGATCTAGCCAAAAACATTCAGTACTTC	CASSPDRDLAKNIQYF
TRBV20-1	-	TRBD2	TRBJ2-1	TGCAGTGCTAGAGATAATGGGGCTAGCGGGGCCAATGAGCAGTTCTTC	CSARDNGASGANEQFF
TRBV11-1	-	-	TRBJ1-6	TGTGCCAGCAGCCAAACCCTGGGACCGATCAATCCCCTCCACTTT	CASSQTLGPINPLHF
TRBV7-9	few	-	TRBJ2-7	TGTGCCAGCAGCTTAGGGCAGGGGTTCGTTTACGAGCAGTACTTC	CASSLGQGFVYEQYF
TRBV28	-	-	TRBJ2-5	TGTGCCAGCAGTGACCTGGACAACCAAGAGACCCAGTACTTC	CASSDLDNQETQYF
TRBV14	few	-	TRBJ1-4	TGTGCCAGCAGCCAAGAAACAGGGACGAGGGAGAAACTGTTTTTT	CASSQETGTREKLFF
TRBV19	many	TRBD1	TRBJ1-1	TGTGCCAGTAGTACGGACAGGGTTGGGAACACTGAAGCTTTCTTT	CASSTDRVGNTEAFF
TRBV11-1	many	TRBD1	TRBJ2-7	TGTGCCAGCAGATACGGACAGGGAGGAATCTACGAGCAGTACTTC	CASRYGQGGIYEQYF
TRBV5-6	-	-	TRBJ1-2	TGTGCCAGCAGCTCATCCGCGGACCCCTATGGCTACACCTTC	CASSSSADPYGYTF
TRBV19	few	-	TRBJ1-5	TGTGCCAGTAGTGCGGACAACTATAGCAATCAGCCCCAGCATTTT	CASSADNYSNQPQHF